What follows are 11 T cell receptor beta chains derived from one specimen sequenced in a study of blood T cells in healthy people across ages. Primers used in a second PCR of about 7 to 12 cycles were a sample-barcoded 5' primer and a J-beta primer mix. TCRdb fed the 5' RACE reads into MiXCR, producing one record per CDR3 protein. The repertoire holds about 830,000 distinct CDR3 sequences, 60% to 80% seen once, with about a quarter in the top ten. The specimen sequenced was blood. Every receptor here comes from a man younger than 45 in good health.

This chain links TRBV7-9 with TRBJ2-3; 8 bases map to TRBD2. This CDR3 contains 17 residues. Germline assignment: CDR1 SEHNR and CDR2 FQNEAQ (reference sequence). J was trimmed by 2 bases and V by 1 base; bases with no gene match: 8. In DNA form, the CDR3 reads TGTGCCAGCAGCTTAGTCCGGCGGGGGGCAAACACAGATACGCAGTATTTT. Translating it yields CASSLVRRGANTDTQYF.

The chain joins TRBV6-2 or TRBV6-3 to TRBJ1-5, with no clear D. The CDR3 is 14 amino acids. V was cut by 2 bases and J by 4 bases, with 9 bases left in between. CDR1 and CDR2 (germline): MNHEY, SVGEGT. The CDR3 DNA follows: TGTGCCAGCAGTTACGGGCAGGAGAATCAGCCCCAGCATTTT. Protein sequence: CASSYGQENQPQHF.

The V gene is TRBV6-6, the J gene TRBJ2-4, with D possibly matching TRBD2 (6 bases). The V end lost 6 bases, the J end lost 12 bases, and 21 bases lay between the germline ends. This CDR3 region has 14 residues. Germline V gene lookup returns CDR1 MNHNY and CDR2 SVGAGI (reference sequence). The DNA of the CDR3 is TGTGCCAGCAGACGGGACGGGGGTAAAGGTAGTCAGTACTTC. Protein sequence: CASRRDGGKGSQYF.

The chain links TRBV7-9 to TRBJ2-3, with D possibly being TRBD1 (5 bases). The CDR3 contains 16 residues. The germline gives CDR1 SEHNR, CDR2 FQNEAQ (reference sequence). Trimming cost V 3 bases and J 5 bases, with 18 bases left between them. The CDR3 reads CASSFSKGPQRDTQYF. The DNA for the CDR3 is TGTGCCAGCAGCTTTTCCAAGGGGCCCCAAAGAGATACGCAGTATTTT.

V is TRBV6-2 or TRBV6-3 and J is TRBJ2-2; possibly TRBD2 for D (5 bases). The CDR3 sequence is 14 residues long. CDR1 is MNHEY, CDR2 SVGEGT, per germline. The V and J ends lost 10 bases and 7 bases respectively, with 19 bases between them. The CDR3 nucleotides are TGTGCCATCCCAACGGAGAGGGATAGCGGGGAGCTGTTTTTT. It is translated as CAIPTERDSGELFF.

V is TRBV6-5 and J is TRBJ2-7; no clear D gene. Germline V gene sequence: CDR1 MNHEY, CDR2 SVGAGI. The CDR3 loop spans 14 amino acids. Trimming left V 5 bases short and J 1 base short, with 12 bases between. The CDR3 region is CASSETQPSYEQYF. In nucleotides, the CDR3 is TGTGCCAGCAGTGAGACACAGCCATCCTACGAGCAGTACTTC.

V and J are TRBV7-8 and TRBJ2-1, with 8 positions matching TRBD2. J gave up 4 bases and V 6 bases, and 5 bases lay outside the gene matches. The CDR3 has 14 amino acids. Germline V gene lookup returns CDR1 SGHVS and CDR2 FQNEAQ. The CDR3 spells CASRARLAYNEQFF. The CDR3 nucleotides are TGTGCCAGCAGAGCCCGACTAGCGTACAATGAGCAGTTCTTC.

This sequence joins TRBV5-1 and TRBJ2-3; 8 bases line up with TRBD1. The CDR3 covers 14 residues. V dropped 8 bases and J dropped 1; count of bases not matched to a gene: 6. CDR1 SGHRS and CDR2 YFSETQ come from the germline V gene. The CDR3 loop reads CASLQGAGTDTQYF. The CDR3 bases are TGCGCCAGTCTCCAGGGGGCGGGCACAGATACGCAGTATTTT. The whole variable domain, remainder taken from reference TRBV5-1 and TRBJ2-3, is KAGVTQTPRYLIKTRGQQVTLSCSPISGHRSVSWYQQTPGQGLQFLFEYFSETQRNKGNFPGRFSGRQFSNSRSEMNVSTLELGDSALYLCASLQGAGTDTQYFGPGTRLTVL.

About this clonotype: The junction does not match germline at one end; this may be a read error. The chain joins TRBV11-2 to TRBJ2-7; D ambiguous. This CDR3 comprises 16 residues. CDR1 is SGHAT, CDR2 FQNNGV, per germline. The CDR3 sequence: CASSLALGYSSYEQYF. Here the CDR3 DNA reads TGTGCCAGCAGTTTAGCCCTTGGATACAGCTCCTACGAGCAGTACTTC.

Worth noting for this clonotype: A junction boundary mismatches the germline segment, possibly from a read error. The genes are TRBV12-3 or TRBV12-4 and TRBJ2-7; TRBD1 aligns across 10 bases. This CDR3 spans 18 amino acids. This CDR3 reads CAGSPRDRGPLRKYEQYF. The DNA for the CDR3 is TGTGCCGGCAGCCCCCGGGACAGGGGACCCCTAAGGAAGTACGAGCAGTACTTC.

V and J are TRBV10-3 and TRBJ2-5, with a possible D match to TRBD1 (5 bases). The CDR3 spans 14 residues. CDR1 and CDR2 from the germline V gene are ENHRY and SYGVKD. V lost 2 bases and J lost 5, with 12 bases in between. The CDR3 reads CAISEAKGSETQYF. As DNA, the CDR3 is TGTGCCATCAGTGAGGCGAAGGGGTCGGAGACCCAGTACTTC.